Following are 14 T cell receptor beta chains from one sample sequenced in a study of T cells in Graves' hyperthyroidism and ophthalmopathy. Amplification of TCR beta CDR3 regions was performed using RNA transcripts as template. With the HTBI primer set, the TCR CDR3 went through a first round of RT-PCR. Each CDR3 protein is one row after TCRdb ran MiXCR on the multiplex PCR reads. Of hundreds of thousands of distinct CDR3 sequences listed, around 13% are singletons. Sequenced material: blood. Receptors originate from a woman aged 18 to 35 with Graves' hyperthyroidism.

About this clonotype itself: It may be a read error: a sequence one base away is much more abundant. J is TRBJ2-7 and V is TRBV3-1; 7 bases are a match to TRBD2. CDR3 length equals 16 residues. Germline loops: CDR1 LGHDT, CDR2 YNNKEL (reference sequence). CDR3 sequence: CACSQGNGGSSYEQYF. CDR3 sequence (DNA): TGTGCCTGCAGCCAAGGAAACGGCGGGAGCTCCTACGAGCAGTACTTC.

This clonotype occurred a few times. The chain is built from TRBV4-1 and TRBJ2-1; 13 bases agree with TRBD2. The germline gives CDR1 MGHRA, CDR2 YSYEKL. V trimming: 4 bases; J trimming: 6 bases; junction bases outside the gene matches: 6. This CDR3 spans 16 amino acids. The CDR3: CASSRTSGSPRNEQFF. CDR3 DNA sequence: TGCGCCAGCAGCCGGACTAGCGGGAGCCCACGCAATGAGCAGTTCTTC.

The V call is TRBV28, the J call TRBJ2-2; TRBD1 matches at 7 bases. CDR1 and CDR2 from the germline V gene are MDHEN and SYDVKM. The CDR3 is made up of 15 amino acids. The trim removed 6 bases at V and 3 bases at J, leaving 7 bases unmatched. The CDR3 sequence: CASRIQGWYTGELFF. For the CDR3, the DNA is TGTGCCAGCAGGATACAGGGGTGGTACACCGGGGAGCTGTTTTTT.

The chain combines TRBV6-5 with TRBJ2-2, with D maybe TRBD2 (5 bases). The V and J ends lost 2 bases and 7 bases respectively, with 23 bases between them. Germline lookup yields CDR1 MNHEY and CDR2 SVGAGI. CDR3 size: 18 residues. The CDR3 region is CASSYTRTARGGIGELFF. CDR3 sequence (DNA): TGTGCCAGCAGTTACACGAGAACGGCCCGGGGTGGTATCGGGGAGCTGTTTTTT.

Only one count was recorded for this clonotype. The genes are TRBV20-1 and TRBJ1-5; maybe TRBD1 (6 bases). V gave up 6 bases and J gave up 10 bases, with 22 bases separating them. In germline, CDR1 is DFQATT, CDR2 SNEGSKA (reference sequence). This CDR3 is built from 14 residues. The CDR3, as DNA: TGCAGTGCGAGACCTCCTCGGACAGACGGACCCCAGCATTTT. Its translation is CSARPPRTDGPQHF.

This clonotype was detected a few times. This sequence joins TRBV5-1 and TRBJ2-3; 7 bases line up with TRBD2. The V gene end was trimmed by 3 bases and the J gene end by 0 bases; junction bases not matched to a gene: 4. Germline CDR1 SGHRS, CDR2 YFSETQ. This CDR3 is 15 amino acids long. For the CDR3, the DNA is TGCGCCAGCAGCTCCTGGACTAGTAGCACAGATACGCAGTATTTT. Protein sequence: CASSSWTSSTDTQYF.

The rearrangement joins TRBV3-1 to TRBJ1-5; D not resolved. There are 15 residues in the CDR3. Trimming removed 0 bases at V and 6 bases at J, with 12 bases between. Germline CDR1 is LGHDT and CDR2 is YNNKEL (reference sequence). For the CDR3, the DNA is TGTGCCAGCAGCCAAGATCGGGGTATCGGTCAGCCCCAGCATTTT. Translation gives CASSQDRGIGQPQHF.

This clonotype occurred many times. J is TRBJ2-7 and V is TRBV7-2, with TRBD2 as a possible D gene (5 bases). The length of the CDR3 is 12 residues. In germline, CDR1 is SGHTA, CDR2 FQGNSA. Deletions cut 3 bases from V and 6 bases from J, with 9 bases between. This CDR3 reads CASSFNGGEQYF. Written as DNA, the CDR3 is TGTGCCAGCAGCTTTAACGGAGGCGAGCAGTACTTC.

This clonotype was recorded at least ten times. The chain recombines TRBV7-2 with TRBJ2-7, with a possible D match to TRBD2 (5 bases). V was pared by 5 bases and J by 2 bases, with 13 bases between. Germline V gene data show CDR1 as SGHTA and CDR2 as FQGNSA. This CDR3 spans 14 amino acids. CDR3 in amino acids: CASSRGGSAYEQYF. Written as DNA, the CDR3 is TGTGCCAGCAGCCGGGGTGGTTCTGCCTACGAGCAGTACTTC.

This clonotype was observed many times. The chain employs TRBV20-1 and TRBJ2-4; D might be TRBD2 (5 bases). V was shortened by 3 bases and J by 5 bases, with 11 bases between the two germline ends. Germline CDR1 reads DFQATT; CDR2 reads SNEGSKA (reference sequence). The CDR3 has 13 amino acids. The CDR3 region is CSARQDWENIQYF. Here the CDR3 DNA reads TGCAGTGCTAGGCAGGACTGGGAAAACATTCAGTACTTC.

The table lists this clonotype with many counts. The chain couples TRBV7-8 to TRBJ2-1; perhaps TRBD1 as D (6 bases). V lost 4 bases, J lost 5 bases, and 18 bases lay in between. The CDR3 sequence is 16 residues long. The germline CDR1 and CDR2 sequences are SGHVS and FQNEAQ. The CDR3 DNA follows: TGTGCCAGCAGCTATTCCGGACAGCCGATCAACAATGAGCAGTTCTTC. Translating gives CASSYSGQPINNEQFF.

The chain joins TRBV4-1 to TRBJ2-7; 7 nucleotides align to TRBD2. The CDR3 loop spans 15 amino acids. Germline values: CDR1 MGHRA, CDR2 YSYEKL. Trimming at V came to 0 bases and at J to 6 bases, leaving 8 bases not matched to a gene. CDR3 coding DNA: TGCGCCAGCAGCCAAGATCCCCGGGGGGTCGGCGAGCAGTACTTC. Translation: CASSQDPRGVGEQYF.

This clonotype came up many times. J is TRBJ2-5 and V is TRBV20-1; no clear D gene. The germline CDR1 and CDR2 sequences are DFQATT and SNEGSKA (reference sequence). V dropped 3 bases and J dropped 5 bases, with 10 bases sitting between them. The CDR3 consists of 12 residues. This chain's CDR3 is CSASVPGETQYF. CDR3 nucleotides: TGCAGTGCTAGCGTCCCCGGTGAGACCCAGTACTTC.

This clonotype was observed many times. This sequence joins TRBV20-1 and TRBJ2-1, with unresolved D. The V gene lost 6 bases and the J gene lost 4 bases, with 13 bases spanning the gap. The CDR3 consists of 13 residues. In germline, CDR1 is DFQATT, CDR2 SNEGSKA (reference sequence). The CDR3 is CSATRPTYNEQFF. The CDR3 coding sequence is TGCAGTGCCACGCGACCTACTTACAATGAGCAGTTCTTC.